These T cell receptor beta chains were read from a single sample in a study of read filtering for tumor transcriptome and immune sequencing. TCRdb re-derived calls from the reads in MiXCR, one entry per CDR3 protein. The sample holds approximately 61,000 distinct CDR3 sequences, roughly a fifth seen once. The sequenced sample consisted of a population of CD138-negative cells sorted from bone marrow. The receptors derive from a donor at least 40 years old with multiple myeloma. CDR3s include the opening cysteine and the closing phenylalanine or tryptophan. The D gene is left open where the match is weak. Some rows mark clone size as missing; the rest say once, few, many or name a class of expanded clone.

CDR3 DNA	CDR3 protein	V gene	D gene	clone size	J gene
TGTGCCACCAGTCAGGGGGCATGGAACACTGAAGCTTTCTTT	CATSQGAWNTEAFF	TRBV15	TRBD1	many	TRBJ1-1
TGTGCCTGCAGATCTAGCGGGAGTCTAGACAATGAGCAGTTCTTC	CACRSSGSLDNEQFF	TRBV5-5	TRBD2	.	TRBJ2-1
TGTGCCAGCTCACCACTTCTACAGGGAGGAGAAGAGCAGTACTTC	CASSPLLQGGEEQYF	TRBV18	.	few	TRBJ2-7
TGTGCCAGCAGTTACTCCCAGGGGAGTACTGAAGCTTTCTTT	CASSYSQGSTEAFF	TRBV6-5	.	many	TRBJ1-1
TGTGCCAGCAGCTTAGACCAGACAGGGGTGTGCTTC	CASSLDQTGVCF	TRBV5-8	TRBD1	many	TRBJ2-7
TGTGCCAGCAGCCCAGGACAGCTGATGGAGACCCAGTACTTC	CASSPGQLMETQYF	TRBV12-3/TRBV12-4	.	few	TRBJ2-5
TGTGCCAGCTCACGCGGACTAGCGGGGACCACAGATACGCAGTATTTT	CASSRGLAGTTDTQYF	TRBV18	TRBD2	many	TRBJ2-3
TGTGCCAGCGGTCCGGATTACGAAGAGACCCAGTACTTC	CASGPDYEETQYF	TRBV27	.	.	TRBJ2-5
TGTGCCAGCAGCTTGTGGGGGGCGGCCTACGAGCAGTACTTC	CASSLWGAAYEQYF	TRBV5-6	.	few	TRBJ2-7
TGCGCCAGCAGCCCCGGATCGGCGAACTACGGCTACACCTTC	CASSPGSANYGYTF	TRBV5-1	.	few	TRBJ1-2
TGCAGCGTTGCCCCAGGGGTCAACGAGCAGTACTTC	CSVAPGVNEQYF	TRBV29-1	.	many	TRBJ2-7
TGTGCCAGCTCACCAGGGGGCAATCAGCCCCAGCATTTT	CASSPGGNQPQHF	TRBV7-3	.	many	TRBJ1-5
TGTGCCACCAGTGATCCCCGTTCTGCCTACGAGCAGTACTTC	CATSDPRSAYEQYF	TRBV24-1	.	many	TRBJ2-7
TGTGCCAGCAGTTCCCCCGGGGGCGGGACCGGGGAGCTGTTTTTT	CASSSPGGGTGELFF	TRBV28	.	many	TRBJ2-2
TGCAGTCCCTTCGCGACTAGCACAGATACGCAGTATTTT	CSPFATSTDTQYF	TRBV20-1	.	many	TRBJ2-3
TGCAGCGCTCGGCAGAGTAATGAAAAACTGTTTTTT	CSARQSNEKLFF	TRBV29-1	.	many	TRBJ1-4
TGCAGTGCCCACTCCATCAGGACCGGACTTAGGGACAATGGGCAGTTCTTC	CSAHSIRTGLRDNGQFF	TRBV20-1	.	once	TRBJ2-1
TGTGCCAGCAGCCAAGAGTTGGGACAGGAGAGAGATACGCAGTATTTT	CASSQELGQERDTQYF	TRBV14	TRBD1	many	TRBJ2-3
TGCAGTGCAGGGGGATGGCTAGCGGGGGTACATACTTCCACAGATACGCAGTATTTT	CSAGGWLAGVHTSTDTQYF	TRBV20-1	TRBD2	many	TRBJ2-3
TGTGCTAGTGGCCCCCCCGGGGGGCGGGTTGTCGGGGAGCTGTTTTTT	CASGPPGGRVVGELFF	TRBV12-5	.	medium-sized	TRBJ2-2
TGTGCCGGCAGCTATAGCGGGTCCTTATCGGGGGAGCTGTTTTTT	CAGSYSGSLSGELFF	TRBV7-2	TRBD2	.	TRBJ2-2
TGCAGTGGGGATGGGCTGCCCTCCTACAATGAGCAGTTCTTC	CSGDGLPSYNEQFF	TRBV20-1	.	many	TRBJ2-1
TGCAGGGCAAGGGACAGGGTGAACACTGAAGCTTTCTTT	CRARDRVNTEAFF	TRBV20-1	TRBD1	.	TRBJ1-1
TGTGCCAGCAGTTTATGGGGGCTCATCTCCTACGAGCAGTACTTC	CASSLWGLISYEQYF	TRBV28	.	many	TRBJ2-7
TGTGCCAGCAGCTTAGAGGGGTGGTCTAATGAAAAACTGTTTTTT	CASSLEGWSNEKLFF	TRBV7-2	.	.	TRBJ1-4
TGTGCCAGCAAGCCGGCCTCCTACAATGAGCAGTTCTTC	CASKPASYNEQFF	TRBV12-3/TRBV12-4	.	many	TRBJ2-1
TGTGCCAGCTCTGGAGGGACACAGAACACTGAAGCTTTCTTT	CASSGGTQNTEAFF	TRBV6-6	.	once	TRBJ1-1
TGCAGTGCTATTCACAGCACAGATACGCAGTATTTT	CSAIHSTDTQYF	TRBV20-1	.	many	TRBJ2-3
TGCAGTGCTGATACAGGGACCTACGAGCAGTACTTC	CSADTGTYEQYF	TRBV20-1	.	.	TRBJ2-7
TGTGCCAGCAGCTTTACCGGGGGGAAGTACAATGAGCAGTTCTTC	CASSFTGGKYNEQFF	TRBV7-8	TRBD2	many	TRBJ2-1
TGTGCCACCAGTGACCCCAGAGATCGGGGGAGCTCCTACAATGAGCAGTTCTTC	CATSDPRDRGSSYNEQFF	TRBV24-1	.	.	TRBJ2-1
TGTGCCAGCACCCGGGGTTCCTACGAGCAGTACTTC	CASTRGSYEQYF	TRBV6-2/TRBV6-3	.	many	TRBJ2-7
TGCAGCGTTGAAGACGCGACTTACATTCAGTACTTC	CSVEDATYIQYF	TRBV29-1	.	many	TRBJ2-4
TGCAGTGCTAGAGATGGCGGAAGTAGCACAGATACGCAGTATTTT	CSARDGGSSTDTQYF	TRBV20-1	.	.	TRBJ2-3
TGTGCCAGCAGTTTTAACAGGGGTCCCCCTGCCCTCCACTTT	CASSFNRGPPALHF	TRBV28	TRBD1	many	TRBJ1-6
TGTGCCAGCAGCTTAAGAGGGAACAATGAGCAGTTCTTC	CASSLRGNNEQFF	TRBV11-2	.	many	TRBJ2-1
TGTGCCAGTAGTATTGACCGTAACCAAGAGACCCAGTACTTC	CASSIDRNQETQYF	TRBV19	.	many	TRBJ2-5
TGTGCCAGCAGTGTTGGACAGGGTCCCACAGATACGCAGTATTTT	CASSVGQGPTDTQYF	TRBV2	TRBD1	many	TRBJ2-3
TGTGCCAGCAGGGGACAGAACCTCCCCCCCGCCAAAAACATTCAGTACTTC	CASRGQNLPPAKNIQYF	TRBV28	TRBD1	.	TRBJ2-4
TGTGCCAGCAGCTTAGCAACAGGGGGCCCCCTCACCTTC	CASSLATGGPLTF	TRBV7-8	TRBD1	many	TRBJ1-2
TGTGCCAGCTCACCACCTAGCGGGAGGTTCACCGGGGAGCTGTTTTTT	CASSPPSGRFTGELFF	TRBV18	TRBD2	.	TRBJ2-2
TGCAGTGCTGGGGATGACCTCCGACAGGGGAGGCAAGAGACCCAGTACTTC	CSAGDDLRQGRQETQYF	TRBV20-1	TRBD1	.	TRBJ2-5
TGCAGTGTCGACGGACAGGGCCATGAGCAGTTCTTC	CSVDGQGHEQFF	TRBV20-1	TRBD1	many	TRBJ2-1
TGTGCCAGCAGCTACGACAGGAACACTGAAGCTTTCTTT	CASSYDRNTEAFF	TRBV12-3/TRBV12-4	.	many	TRBJ1-1
TGTGCCAGCAGTTTTAGGACAGGGATCTACAATGAGCAGTTCTTC	CASSFRTGIYNEQFF	TRBV12-3/TRBV12-4	TRBD1	many	TRBJ2-1
TGTGCCAGCAGTTTTACAGGGGGCTATAACACTGAAGCTTTCTTT	CASSFTGGYNTEAFF	TRBV12-3/TRBV12-4	TRBD1	many	TRBJ1-1
TGTGCCAGCAGCGCTTCCGTGACGGGGGTTAATGAAAAACTGTTTTTT	CASSASVTGVNEKLFF	TRBV7-9	.	.	TRBJ1-4
TGTGCCAGCAGGACTACTAGCGGGGTCTACAATGAGCAGTTCTTC	CASRTTSGVYNEQFF	TRBV11-3	TRBD2	medium-sized	TRBJ2-1
TGCAGTGCTAGGGGACATGGCTCCTACGAGCAGTACTTC	CSARGHGSYEQYF	TRBV20-1	.	.	TRBJ2-7
TGTGCCAGCAGCGTAGAGGTAGGGGGGGGCTTCGATACGCAGTATTTT	CASSVEVGGGFDTQYF	TRBV9	.	many	TRBJ2-3
TGTGCCAGCAGTTTAGAGGGGTATCAGCCCCATCATTTT	CASSLEGYQPHHF	TRBV28	.	.	TRBJ1-5
TGCAGTGCTAGTGGTCCGATGGAGGATGAGCAGTTCTTC	CSASGPMEDEQFF	TRBV20-1	.	many	TRBJ2-1